A selection of T cell receptor beta chains follows, all from one sample in a study of T-cell memory formation after mild COVID-19. TCRdb analysed the 5' RACE reads with MiXCR anew, one entry per CDR3 protein. Of fewer than 300,000 distinct CDR3 sequences listed, 15% to 20% are singletons. The sequenced sample consisted of PBMCs or a T cell subset sorted from them (not recorded which). The receptors derive from a man aged 18 to 30 who had mild COVID-19 (a few samples of this study predate the infection). Cell type and time point are not known. CDR3s include the opening cysteine and the closing phenylalanine or tryptophan.

j_call v_call cdr3_aa
TRBJ2-7 TRBV4-3 CASSQETSGGASTLYEQYF
TRBJ1-3 TRBV5-6 CASSFLTGGNTIYF
TRBJ1-2 TRBV21-1 CASRNIPPGQPKRGYGYTF
TRBJ1-1 TRBV6-5 CASSYSSSGQPLTEAFF
TRBJ2-3 TRBV29-1 CSGRASGTDTQYF
TRBJ2-1 TRBV20-1 CSAKSPSGGVNEQFF
TRBJ2-3 TRBV7-9 CASSFDTQYF
TRBJ2-3 TRBV5-1 CASSLGQPGDTQYF
TRBJ1-5 TRBV12-3/TRBV12-4 CASSFPNLQPQHF
TRBJ2-1 TRBV6-5 CASSVGLAGGGIVDEQFF
TRBJ2-7 TRBV7-2 CASRPVQGRTQLHF
TRBJ1-1 TRBV20-1 CSARRLSGNTEAFF
TRBJ2-2 TRBV4-1 CASSQDLVERGTMIF
TRBJ1-4 TRBV27 CASSRRQATNEKLFF
TRBJ2-1 TRBV7-6 CASSSRDRGGEQFF
TRBJ2-5 TRBV4-2 CASSRSGGGPGETQYF
TRBJ2-5 TRBV7-3 CASSFGALETQYF
TRBJ2-1 TRBV6-1 CASSALQGNEQFF
TRBJ1-5 TRBV4-1 CASSQGQLGNQPQHF
TRBJ1-3 TRBV7-9 CASSKAGQGGRGNTIYF
TRBJ1-1 TRBV6-5 CASRWGNTEAFF
TRBJ2-7 TRBV5-1 CASSRERFKAYEQYF
TRBJ2-3 TRBV24-1 CATNYPRELTQYF
TRBJ2-2 TRBV5-1 CASSATDSRNTGELFF